This T cell receptor (beta chain) was sequenced for a study of spatial heterogeneity in lung cancer. TCRdb used MiXCR to reprocess the 5' RACE reads, holding one entry per CDR3 protein. The sample holds around 100,000 distinct CDR3 sequences, roughly 10% seen once. The time point: blood at routine non-recurrence follow-up after resection. Unsorted whole RNA from tumor, nontumor lung or frozen PBMC underwent sequencing. V lost 2 bases to trimming and J lost 6 bases, with 8 bases between them. The CDR3 totals 13 residues. Germline V gene sequence: CDR1 MDHEN, CDR2 SYDVKM. This clonotype originated in a female donor with early-stage non-small cell lung cancer. The rearrangement uses TRBV28 and TRBJ2-1; no reliable D call. Here the sequenced sample was PBMCs, taken at follow-up. The CDR3 bases are TGTGCCAGCAGTTTAGGTCCGGTCAATGAGCAGTTCTTC. It codes for CASSLGPVNEQFF.